These 6 T cell receptor beta chains were all obtained from the same sample, sequenced in a study of blood T cells in healthy people across ages. The second PCR ran roughly 6 to 11 cycles with a sample-barcoded 5' primer and J-beta primers. TCRdb passed the 5' RACE reads through MiXCR, listing each CDR3 protein once. The table includes about 1.1 million distinct CDR3 sequences, under 40% detected once. The specimen was blood. Receptor source: a man aged 18 to 35 in good health.

On this clonotype: A read error may account for a junction end that differs from germline. The rearrangement joins TRBV6-2 or TRBV6-3 to TRBJ2-4; maybe TRBD1 (6 bases). There are 13 residues in the CDR3. Germline V CDR1 and CDR2: MNHEY, SVGEGT. The CDR3 coding sequence is TGTGTCAGCAGTGACTCCACAGGGTCCATTCAGTACTTC. Protein product: CVSSDSTGSIQYF.

V usage is TRBV5-6 and J usage is TRBJ2-1; 7 nucleotides align to TRBD1. V trimming: 0 bases; J trimming: 3 bases; junction bases outside the gene matches: 6. The germline gives CDR1 SGHDT, CDR2 YYEEEE. This CDR3 has 16 amino acids. In DNA form, the CDR3 reads TGTGCCAGCAGCTTGGACTTCCGGGACAGCTACAATGAGCAGTTCTTC. The encoded protein is CASSLDFRDSYNEQFF.

This clonotype was counted only a few times. Sequence at one end of the junction differs from germline and may be a read error. The chain has TRBV3-1 and TRBJ2-3; 10 nucleotides line up with TRBD2. Germline V gene sequence: CDR1 LGHDT, CDR2 YNNKEL (reference sequence). This CDR3 is 16 amino acids long. This CDR3 is CASTQKTGLARDTQYF. In DNA form, the CDR3 reads TGTGCCAGCACCCAAAAAACGGGACTAGCGAGAGATACGCAGTATTTT.

This clonotype came up a few times. V usage is TRBV4-1 and J usage is TRBJ1-5; D is perhaps TRBD1 (5 bases). The germline V and J ends were trimmed by 4 bases and 4 bases, with 14 bases remaining between them. Germline CDR1 and CDR2: MGHRA and YSYEKL. The CDR3 is 15 amino acids. CDR3 protein: CASSPGRTLNQPQHF. The DNA of the CDR3 is TGCGCCAGCAGCCCCGGGAGGACACTAAATCAGCCCCAGCATTTT.

This clonotype was recorded a few times. The genes are TRBV20-1 and TRBJ2-1; 9 bases align to TRBD1. This CDR3 is 13 amino acids long. Trimming cost V 6 bases and J 7 bases; bases outside gene matches: 7. Germline loops: CDR1 DFQATT, CDR2 SNEGSKA (reference sequence). The CDR3: CSAGDRVTNEQFF. The DNA for the CDR3 is TGCAGTGCCGGGGACAGGGTTACTAATGAGCAGTTCTTC.

The chain is built from TRBV20-1 and TRBJ1-5; no definite D call. Germline CDR1 DFQATT, CDR2 SNEGSKA (reference sequence). The V and J ends lost 1 base and 4 bases respectively, with 8 bases between them. The CDR3 contains 13 residues. The CDR3 DNA follows: TGCAGTGCTAGAGGTCGTCAAAATCAGCCCCAGCATTTT. Amino acids: CSARGRQNQPQHF.